This T cell receptor (beta chain) was found in a study of shared clonotypes between healthy human individuals. Broader study findings: Generally, estimated richness proved larger in naive subsets than it did in memory subsets. All-four-donor shared clonotypes had higher generation probabilities than non-shared clonotypes did. Sharing across several donors was seen in roughly 5% of naive CD4 clonotypes.

It was across several immunoSEQ plates that each subset's genomic DNA was evenly split. TCRdb keeps only in-frame clones here, not all; method: immunoSEQ multiplex PCR. The data hold about 2.4 million clones, with 80% to 95% observed a single time. A remark on this clone: Its antigen remains unidentified.

Per the germline V gene, CDR1 is MNHEY and CDR2 is SMNVEV (reference sequence). The CDR3 sequence is 15 residues long. V lost 10 bases and J lost 5; bases outside the gene matches: 9. V usage is TRBV27 and J usage is TRBJ2-1, with TRBD2 matching over 12 bases. This receptor was taken from a man aged 18 to 30 in good health. Some clones in this sample may be carry-over from other donors' samples. Sequences were obtained from naive CD4+ T cells from PBMCs. Subset given: CD45RA+ positively selected. The DNA for the CDR3 is TGTGCCAACCGGACTAGCGGGATTTTCGACAATGAGCAGTTCTTC. Translation: CANRTSGIFDNEQFF.